This T cell receptor (beta chain) was sequenced during a study of blood T cell repertoires in COVID-19. Background on the study: The United States, Italy and Spain were the sources of the acute and convalescent COVID-19 samples.

Original methodology: Nucleated cell number was recorded as an estimate derived from reference gene primer amplification. The data were produced by immunoSEQ multiplex PCR, yet TCRdb's version contains in-frame clones alone and is incomplete. The V and J calls and clone size are taken from that table; D and trimming were inferred from the DNA. Among approximately 180,000 clones, roughly 85% were seen once, and the ten largest hold over 9.5%. This CDR3 spans 15 amino acids. V lost 1 base, J lost 4 bases, and 4 bases stayed unmatched. Germline V gives CDR1 LGHNA, CDR2 YSLEER. Material: peripheral blood. J is TRBJ1-1 and V is TRBV4-3, with 9 bases that match TRBD1. The receptor comes from a human donor with active or convalescent COVID-19. The donor label of this sample is uncertain. The CDR3 spells CASSQVETGGTEAFF. The CDR3 nucleotides read TGCGCCAGCAGCCAAGTAGAGACAGGGGGCACTGAAGCTTTCTTT.